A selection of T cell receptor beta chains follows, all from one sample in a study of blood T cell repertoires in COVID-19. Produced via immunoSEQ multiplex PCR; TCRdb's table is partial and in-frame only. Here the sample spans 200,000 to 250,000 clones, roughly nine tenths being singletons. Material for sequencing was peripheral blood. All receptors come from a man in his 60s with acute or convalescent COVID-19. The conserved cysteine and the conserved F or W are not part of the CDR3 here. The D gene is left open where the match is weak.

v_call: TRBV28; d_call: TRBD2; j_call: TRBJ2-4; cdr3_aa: ASSLWVSGSESIQY
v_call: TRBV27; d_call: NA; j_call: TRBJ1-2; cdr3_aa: ASSLSPGDYGYT
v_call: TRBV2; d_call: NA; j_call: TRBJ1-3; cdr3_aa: AIKSTAFGNTIY
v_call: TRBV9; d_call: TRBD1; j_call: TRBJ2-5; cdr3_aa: ASSHDRGPETQY
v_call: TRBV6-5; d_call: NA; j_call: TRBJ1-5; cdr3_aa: ASSYSTPRGQPQH
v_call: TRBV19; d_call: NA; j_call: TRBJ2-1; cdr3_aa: ASSQRLYNEQF
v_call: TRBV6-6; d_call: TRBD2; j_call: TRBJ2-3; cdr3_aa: ASMDAGESDTQY
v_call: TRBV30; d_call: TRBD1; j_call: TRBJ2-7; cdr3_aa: AWSDGWAGGHYEQY
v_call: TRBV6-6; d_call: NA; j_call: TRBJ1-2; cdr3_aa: ASSYSQDAFKYGYT
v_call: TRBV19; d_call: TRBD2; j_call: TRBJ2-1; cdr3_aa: ASSIVGLAGADEQF
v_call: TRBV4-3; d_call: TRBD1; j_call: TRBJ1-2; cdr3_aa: ASSQGRTGASYGYT
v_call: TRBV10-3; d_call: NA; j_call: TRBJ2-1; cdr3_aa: AISSLAAASYNEQF
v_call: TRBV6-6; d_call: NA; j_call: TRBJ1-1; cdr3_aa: ASSLQGVTEAF
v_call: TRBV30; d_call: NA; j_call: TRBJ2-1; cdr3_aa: AWSVINEQF
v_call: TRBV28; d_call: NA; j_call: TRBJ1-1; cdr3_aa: ASSLRGGTEAF
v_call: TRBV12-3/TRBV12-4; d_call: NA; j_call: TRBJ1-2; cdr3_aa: ASTFGTGGYT
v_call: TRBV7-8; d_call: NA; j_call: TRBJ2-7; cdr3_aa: ASSINRVEQY
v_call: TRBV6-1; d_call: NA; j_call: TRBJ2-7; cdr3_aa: ASSEAFGSSYEQY
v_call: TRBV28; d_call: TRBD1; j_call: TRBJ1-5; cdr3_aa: ASSLHRAGGNQPQH
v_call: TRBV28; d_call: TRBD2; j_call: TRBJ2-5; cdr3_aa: ASRTSGSLETQY
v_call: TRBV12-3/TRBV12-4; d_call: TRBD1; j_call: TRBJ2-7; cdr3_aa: ASRRTGSYEQY
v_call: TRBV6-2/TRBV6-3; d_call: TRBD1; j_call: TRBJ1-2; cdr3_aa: ASSYSSTGQGVYGYT
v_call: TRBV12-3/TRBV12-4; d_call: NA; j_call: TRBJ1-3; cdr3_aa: ASSLSTGNTIY
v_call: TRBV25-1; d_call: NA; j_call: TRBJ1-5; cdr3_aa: ASSGGLEPQH
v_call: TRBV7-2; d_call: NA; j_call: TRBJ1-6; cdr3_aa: ASSPGLNSPLH
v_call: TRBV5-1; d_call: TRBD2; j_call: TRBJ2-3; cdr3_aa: ASSLEASGPSTDTQY
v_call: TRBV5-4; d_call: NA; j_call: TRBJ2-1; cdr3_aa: ASSLGWGLYNEQF
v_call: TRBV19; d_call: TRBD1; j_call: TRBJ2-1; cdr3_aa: ASINSRDRGGYGEQF
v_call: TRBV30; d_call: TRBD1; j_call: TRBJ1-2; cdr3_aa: AWGRDRPYGYT
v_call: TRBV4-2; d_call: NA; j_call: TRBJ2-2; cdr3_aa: ASSQDDSGVNTGELF
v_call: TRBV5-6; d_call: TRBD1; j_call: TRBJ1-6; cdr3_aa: ASRDREYNSPLH